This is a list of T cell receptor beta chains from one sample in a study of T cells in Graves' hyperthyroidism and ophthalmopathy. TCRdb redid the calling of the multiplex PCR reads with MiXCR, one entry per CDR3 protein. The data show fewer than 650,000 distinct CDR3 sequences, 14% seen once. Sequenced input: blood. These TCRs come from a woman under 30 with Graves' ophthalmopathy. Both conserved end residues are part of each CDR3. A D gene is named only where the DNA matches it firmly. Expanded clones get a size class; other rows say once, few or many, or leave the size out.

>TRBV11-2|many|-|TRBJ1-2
TGTGCCAGCAGTCCCGGCGGTTCGTATGGCTACACCTTC
CASSPGGSYGYTF
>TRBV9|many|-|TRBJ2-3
TGTGCCAGCAGCGGGCTTTCTAGCTCAGATACGCAGTATTTT
CASSGLSSSDTQYF
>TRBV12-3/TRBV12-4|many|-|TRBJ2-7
TGTGCCAGCATCCACCGGGAGAGGGTTGGCTACGAGCAGTACTTC
CASIHRERVGYEQYF
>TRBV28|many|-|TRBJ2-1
TGTGCCAGCAGTAGAGGTGCCTTACTCTACAATGAGCAGTTCTTC
CASSRGALLYNEQFF
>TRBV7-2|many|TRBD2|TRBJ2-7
TGTGCCAGCAGCTTAGAGGGACTAGGGCAGTACTTC
CASSLEGLGQYF
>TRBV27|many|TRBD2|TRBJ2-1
TGTGCCAGCAGTTTATCTGGAGCGGGAGGGAACAATGAGCAGTTCTTC
CASSLSGAGGNNEQFF
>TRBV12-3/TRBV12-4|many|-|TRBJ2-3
TGTGCCAGCAGTTTACCCTTTGGTAGCACAGATACGCAGTATTTT
CASSLPFGSTDTQYF
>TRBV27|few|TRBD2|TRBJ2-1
TGTGCCAGCAGCGAAGCGGGATCAAACAATGAGCAGTTCTTC
CASSEAGSNNEQFF
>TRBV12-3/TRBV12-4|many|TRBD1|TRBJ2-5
TGTGCCAGCAGTTTAGATGGACAGGGCTGGGAGACCCAGTACTTC
CASSLDGQGWETQYF
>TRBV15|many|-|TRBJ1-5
TGTGCCACCAGCCCCGGGGGTAGCAATCAGCCCCAGCATTTT
CATSPGGSNQPQHF
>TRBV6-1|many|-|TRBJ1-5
TGTGCCAGCAGTGAAAGGGGACATTGGACAGCCCTTCCTCAGCCCCAGCATTTT
CASSERGHWTALPQPQHF
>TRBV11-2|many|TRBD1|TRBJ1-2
TGTGCCAGCAGCCTTCGGGACAGGAGATATGGCTACACCTTC
CASSLRDRRYGYTF
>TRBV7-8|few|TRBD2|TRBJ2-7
TGTGCCAGCAGTCCCGGGGCGGGAGTCTACGAGCAGTACTTC
CASSPGAGVYEQYF
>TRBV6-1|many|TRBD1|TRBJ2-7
TGTGCCAGCCTCCCCGGGACAGGGGCTGGTGAGCAGTACTTC
CASLPGTGAGEQYF
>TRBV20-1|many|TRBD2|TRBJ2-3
TGCAGTGCTAGAATTCGACGAGCGGGAGCAGACACAGATACGCAGTATTTT
CSARIRRAGADTDTQYF
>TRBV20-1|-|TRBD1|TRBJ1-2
TGCAGTGCTAAGCAGGGGGCGCATGGCTACACCTTC
CSAKQGAHGYTF
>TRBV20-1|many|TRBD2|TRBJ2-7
TGCAGTGCTAGAGATAAGTCTAGCGGGAGTTGGGAGCAGTACTTC
CSARDKSSGSWEQYF